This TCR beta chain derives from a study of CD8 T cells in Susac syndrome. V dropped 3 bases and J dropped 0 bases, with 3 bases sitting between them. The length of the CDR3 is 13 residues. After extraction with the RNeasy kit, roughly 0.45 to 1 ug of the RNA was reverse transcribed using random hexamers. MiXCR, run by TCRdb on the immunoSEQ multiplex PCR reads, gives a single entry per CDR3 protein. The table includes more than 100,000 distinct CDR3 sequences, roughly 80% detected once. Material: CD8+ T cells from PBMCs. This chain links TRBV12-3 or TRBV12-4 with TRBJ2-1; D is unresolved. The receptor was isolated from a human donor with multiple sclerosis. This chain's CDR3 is CASSFNSYNEQFF. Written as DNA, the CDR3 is TGTGCCAGCAGTTTTAACTCCTACAATGAGCAGTTCTTC.